The TCR beta chain under discussion was sequenced for a study of blood T cells in healthy people across ages. Study-level points and caveats: Age advanced and TCR beta diversity per million T cells fell, roughly linearly. It was held that the diversity estimates obtained from one million T cells were underestimates. Unknown CMV status may confound age-related changes in expanded clones.

This CDR3 is built from 16 residues. Trimming left V 3 bases short and J 0 bases short, with 14 bases between. Germline loops: CDR1 SGHAT, CDR2 FQNNGV. Details on this clonotype: The antigen is not known.

For the second PCR, which ran for about 7 to 12 cycles, a sample-barcoded 5' primer and a J-beta primer mix were used. Each cDNA molecule carried a tag from a template-switch adaptor that contained 12 random nucleotides. TCRdb re-called the 5' RACE reads through MiXCR, storing one row per CDR3 protein. Among 1,300,000 or so distinct CDR3 sequences, approximately 59% were seen once, and the ten largest hold over 5.5%. J is TRBJ1-1 and V is TRBV11-2; possible D gene TRBD1, 5 bases. The specimen sequenced was blood. The receptor was isolated from a man aged 18 to 29 in good health. Here the CDR3 reads CASSFPQGTLNTEAFF. The CDR3 DNA reads as TGTGCCAGCAGCTTCCCGCAGGGTACTTTGAACACTGAAGCTTTCTTT.